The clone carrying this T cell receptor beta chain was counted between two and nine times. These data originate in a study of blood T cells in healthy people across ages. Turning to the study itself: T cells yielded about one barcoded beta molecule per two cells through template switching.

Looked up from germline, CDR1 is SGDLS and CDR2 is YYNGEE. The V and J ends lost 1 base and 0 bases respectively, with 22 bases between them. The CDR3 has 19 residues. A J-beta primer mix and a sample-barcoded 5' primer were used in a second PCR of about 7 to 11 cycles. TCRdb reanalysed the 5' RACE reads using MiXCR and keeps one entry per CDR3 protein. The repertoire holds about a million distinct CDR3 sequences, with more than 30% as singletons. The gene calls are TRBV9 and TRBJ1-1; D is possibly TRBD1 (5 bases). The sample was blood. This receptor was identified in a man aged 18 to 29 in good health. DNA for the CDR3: TGTGCCAGCAGCGTAATCATTGGGACCATTTCCTTCATGAACACTGAAGCTTTCTTT. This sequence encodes CASSVIIGTISFMNTEAFF.